Below, 25 T cell receptor beta chains from the same sample are listed, as sequenced in a study of regulatory T cells in long-lasting Graves disease. Investigators prepared the TCR beta libraries by applying iRepertoire HTBI primers and Arm-PCR of CDR3 regions. One entry per CDR3 protein, called by TCRdb with MiXCR from the multiplex PCR reads. The data contain about 430,000 distinct CDR3 sequences, 15% of them seen just once; the ten biggest clones take up roughly 7.7%. Indicated time point: newly diagnosed GD, antithyroid drugs for less than 3 months. PBMCs provided the RNA from which the TCR library was made. These data also featured in a second study, about T cells in Graves' hyperthyroidism and ophthalmopathy.

This specimen consisted of peripheral blood mononuclear cells (PBMCs), obtained at new diagnosis, from a patient treated with antithyroid drugs. These receptor sequences come from a woman aged 40 to 50 with Graves disease.

This clonotype was picked up many times. The chain uses TRBV20-1 and TRBJ2-6; 7 nucleotides match TRBD2. The CDR3 is 16 amino acids. Germline loops: CDR1 DFQATT, CDR2 SNEGSKA (reference sequence). Trimming removed 0 bases from V and 4 bases from J; junction bases left unmatched: 6. The CDR3 reads CSARDDGGDGANVLTF. The CDR3 bases are TGCAGTGCTAGAGATGATGGGGGGGACGGGGCCAACGTCCTGACTTTC.

At least ten counts were recorded for this clonotype. The chain couples TRBV5-1 to TRBJ2-7; D is unresolved. The CDR3 totals 12 residues. Germline CDR1 and CDR2: SGHRS and YFSETQ. V lost 3 bases, J lost 6 bases, and 10 bases lay in between. The DNA for the CDR3 is TGCGCCAGCAGCTCTGGGCAACTCGAGCAGTACTTC. Residues: CASSSGQLEQYF.

V and J are TRBV19 and TRBJ2-1; 8 bases match TRBD2. The CDR3 sequence is 19 residues long. Trimming removed 2 bases from V and 0 bases from J; junction bases left unmatched: 12. In germline, CDR1 is LNHDA, CDR2 SQIVND (reference sequence). The CDR3: CASSIRRLAFTSSYNEQFF. For the CDR3, the DNA is TGTGCCAGTAGTATACGTAGACTAGCGTTTACAAGCTCCTACAATGAGCAGTTCTTC. Supplemented by reference TRBV19 and TRBJ2-1, the full variable domain reads DGGITQSPKYLFRKEGQNVTLSCEQNLNHDAMYWYRQDPGQGLRLIYYSQIVNDFQKGDIAEGYSVSREKKESFPLTVTSAQKNPTAFYLCASSIRRLAFTSSYNEQFFGPGTRLTVL.

This clonotype was detected only a few times. V gene TRBV6-1 combines with J gene TRBJ2-1; D gene uncertain. V shed 4 bases and J shed 7 bases, with 14 bases lying between them. CDR3 length equals 14 residues. Per the germline V gene, CDR1 is MNHNS and CDR2 is SASEGT. The CDR3 DNA sequence: TGTGCCAGCAGTGGTGGGCCCTCCGGTAATGAGCAGTTCTTC. It specifies CASSGGPSGNEQFF.

The chain links TRBV19 to TRBJ1-5; no reliable D call. Germline V gives CDR1 LNHDA, CDR2 SQIVND (reference sequence). V was trimmed by 3 bases and J by 4 bases, leaving 7 bases between them. The CDR3 length is 13 residues. The CDR3 loop is CASSIGYNQPQHF. The CDR3 DNA sequence: TGTGCCAGTAGTATTGGCTATAATCAGCCCCAGCATTTT.

The sample holds many counts of this clonotype. The chain is built from TRBV11-3 and TRBJ2-7, with D perhaps matching TRBD1 or TRBD2 (5 bases each). CDR3 length: 13 residues. V was clipped by 5 bases and J by 10 bases, with 18 bases between them. Germline loops: CDR1 SGHNT, CDR2 YENEEA. CDR3 in DNA: TGTGCCAGCAGCCCCTCAACAGCGAGGGGTCAGTACTTC. Its translation: CASSPSTARGQYF.

This clonotype was seen at least ten times. The CDR3 region is CASSPLPGPTYEQYF. The CDR3, as DNA: TGTGCCAGCTCACCTCTGCCGGGGCCGACCTACGAGCAGTACTTC. The chain couples TRBV18 to TRBJ2-7; D tentatively fits TRBD1 or TRBD2 (5 bases each). Germline assignment: CDR1 KGHSH and CDR2 LQKENI. The CDR3 totals 15 residues. Trimming stripped 3 bases from V and 2 bases from J, with 14 bases between.

This clonotype has ten or more counts. This sequence joins TRBV2 and TRBJ1-3; perhaps TRBD1 as D (6 bases). V was pared by 9 bases and J by 3 bases, with 9 bases between. This CDR3 contains 12 residues. Looked up from germline, CDR1 is SNHLY and CDR2 is FYNNEI. The CDR3 region has the DNA TGTGCCAGTGCGACAGGTGGAAACACCATATATTTT. It specifies CASATGGNTIYF. Full variable domain (remainder filled in from reference TRBV2 and TRBJ1-3): EPEVTQTPSHQVTQMGQEVILRCVPISNHLYFYWYRQILGQKVEFLVSFYNNEISEKSEIFDDQFSVERPDGSNFTLKIRSTKLEDSAMYFCASATGGNTIYFGEGSWLTVV.

Of note for this clonotype: A clone one base away is much larger, so this may be a read error. This rearrangement joins TRBV18 to TRBJ1-5, with unresolved D. Trimming shortened V by 3 bases and J by 8 bases, and 14 bases separated the two germline ends. CDR1 is KGHSH and CDR2 is LQKENI in the germline V gene. This CDR3 spans 14 amino acids. CDR3 sequence: CASSPRRGSKPQHF. The CDR3 bases are TGTGCCAGCTCACCTCGACGGGGTTCGAAGCCCCAGCATTTT.

Points on this clonotype: A far more abundant clone sits one base away, making this likely a read error. The genes are TRBV28 and TRBJ2-7; 7 positions agree with TRBD2. This CDR3 has 16 amino acids. V gave up 5 bases and J gave up 7 bases; unmatched junction bases: 17. The germline V gene has CDR1 MDHEN and CDR2 SYDVKM. The CDR3 sequence: CASSPTKGLSYNEQYF. In DNA form, the CDR3 reads TGTGCCAGCAGTCCCACTAAGGGACTATCCTACAATGAGCAGTACTTC.

In this sample, this clonotype turned up many times. The gene calls are TRBV11-2 and TRBJ2-7; D is ambiguous. V was trimmed by 1 base and J by 9 bases, leaving 10 bases between them. The CDR3 loop spans 12 amino acids. CDR1 and CDR2 from the germline V gene are SGHAT and FQNNGV. CDR3 in amino acids: CASSLGEQRQYF. CDR3 nucleotide sequence: TGTGCCAGCAGCTTAGGGGAACAGAGGCAGTACTTC.

This clonotype was counted many times. V is TRBV27 and J is TRBJ2-7; D is uncertain. Germline V gene lookup returns CDR1 MNHEY and CDR2 SMNVEV (reference sequence). Trimming removed 0 bases from V and 3 bases from J, with 6 bases in between. There are 13 residues in the CDR3. In DNA form, the CDR3 reads TGTGCCAGCAGTTTATCGAAATTCTACGAGCAGTACTTC. Its translation: CASSLSKFYEQYF.

The table lists this clonotype with many counts. The rearrangement links TRBV11-3 to TRBJ2-5; tentative D call: TRBD2 (7 bases). V was pared by 5 bases and J by 5 bases, with 15 bases between. This CDR3 has 14 amino acids. The V gene's germline CDR1 is SGHNT and CDR2 YENEEA. In nucleotides, the CDR3 is TGTGCCAGCAGCCCAATGGGAGGGGGGGAGACCCAGTACTTC. Amino acids: CASSPMGGGETQYF.

This clonotype was counted many times. The CDR3 region has the DNA TGTGCCGACTCGGGGGACCCCCCCTACAATGAGCAGTTCTTC. It yields the protein CADSGDPPYNEQFF. The chain is built from TRBV2 and TRBJ2-1, with D possibly matching TRBD2 (6 bases). Trimming removed 11 bases at V and 2 bases at J, with 16 bases between. Per germline, CDR1 SNHLY and CDR2 FYNNEI. This CDR3 spans 14 amino acids.

Ten or more counts support this clonotype. The J gene is TRBJ1-1, the V gene TRBV3-1; D is unresolved. Germline V gene lookup returns CDR1 LGHDT and CDR2 YNNKEL (reference sequence). V was trimmed by 1 base and J by 5 bases, leaving 14 bases between them. CDR3 length equals 15 residues. CDR3 sequence: CASSQVYILDTEAFF. Here the CDR3 DNA reads TGTGCCAGCAGCCAAGTGTACATCCTAGATACTGAAGCTTTCTTT.

This clonotype was seen ten or more times. This sequence joins TRBV15 and TRBJ1-5; maybe TRBD1 (6 bases). The CDR3 contains 17 residues. In germline, CDR1 is LNHNV, CDR2 YYDKDF (reference sequence). V lost 3 bases, J lost 4 bases, and 19 bases lay in between. The CDR3 DNA is TGTGCCACCAGCAGCCGACACTTTACAGGGATTAATCAGCCCCAGCATTTT. Translation: CATSSRHFTGINQPQHF.

The chain joins TRBV10-2 to TRBJ2-7; 9 positions agree with TRBD1. In germline, CDR1 is WSHSY, CDR2 SAAADI. The CDR3 is 15 amino acids. Losses at the gene ends were 3 bases for V and 5 bases for J; bases not matched to a gene: 8. In nucleotides, the CDR3 is TGCGCCAGCAGTGATAGGGGACAGGGTCTCCACGAGCAGTACTTC. This codes for CASSDRGQGLHEQYF.

The chain is built from TRBV20-1 and TRBJ2-2; possible D gene TRBD1, 5 bases. Looked up from germline, CDR1 is DFQATT and CDR2 is SNEGSKA (reference sequence). V was shortened by 0 bases and J by 5 bases, with 16 bases between the two germline ends. The CDR3 loop spans 16 amino acids. The CDR3 DNA reads as TGCAGTGCTAGAGATAGAATGCAGGGATATACCGGGGAGCTGTTTTTT. Protein: CSARDRMQGYTGELFF.

This clonotype was seen at least ten times. The V gene is TRBV12-3 or TRBV12-4, the J gene TRBJ2-7, with TRBD2 identical over 8 bases. The CDR3 sequence is 13 residues long. Trimming removed 6 bases from V and 7 bases from J; junction bases left unmatched: 8. The CDR3 region is CASSTGLAGEQYF. The CDR3 bases are TGTGCCAGCAGCACCGGACTAGCTGGTGAGCAGTACTTC.

This clonotype was observed many times. The CDR3 DNA follows: TGTGCCACAGCGGGGGACAGCACTGAAGCTTTCTTT. This encodes CATAGDSTEAFF. The chain recombines TRBV10-3 with TRBJ1-1; 7 bases fit TRBD1. Germline-derived CDR1 and CDR2 are ENHRY and SYGVKD. The ends lost 10 bases at V and 4 bases at J; junction bases unmatched: 6. The CDR3 has 12 amino acids.

The V gene is TRBV19, the J gene TRBJ1-5; D ambiguous. The V end lost 7 bases, the J end lost 2 bases, and 15 bases lay between the germline ends. The length of the CDR3 is 15 residues. CDR1 is LNHDA and CDR2 is SQIVND in the germline V gene (reference sequence). CDR3 nucleotide sequence: TGTGCCAGTACGAGAAAAGCTCTCGGCAATCAGCCCCAGCATTTT. Protein product: CASTRKALGNQPQHF.

The chain combines TRBV30 with TRBJ1-3, with D unclear. Looked up from germline, CDR1 is GTSNPN and CDR2 is SVGIG (reference sequence). Trimming pared 5 bases from V and 2 bases from J, leaving 10 bases between. The CDR3 totals 13 residues. The CDR3 is CAWVGSAGNTIYF. The CDR3 nucleotides are TGTGCCTGGGTGGGGAGTGCTGGAAACACCATATATTTT.

The sample holds many counts of this clonotype. The V call is TRBV6-5, the J call TRBJ2-5; 7 bases align to TRBD2. The junction had 10 bases not matched to a gene; V was cut back by 0 bases and J by 6 bases. CDR3 length: 16 residues. Germline CDR1 is MNHEY and CDR2 is SVGAGI. As DNA, the CDR3 is TGTGCCAGCAGTTACTCGTTGAGGGAGGGCCGGAAGACCCAGTACTTC. Translating it yields CASSYSLREGRKTQYF.

This clonotype appeared many times. V and J are TRBV27 and TRBJ2-5, with D possibly being TRBD2 (6 bases). The CDR3 covers 14 residues. Looked up from germline, CDR1 is MNHEY and CDR2 is SMNVEV (reference sequence). Trimming stripped 4 bases from V and 3 bases from J, with 12 bases between. CDR3 nucleotides: TGTGCCAGCAGTTCGCTAGGAGGGAAAGAGACCCAGTACTTC. This gives the protein CASSSLGGKETQYF.

The table lists this clonotype with many counts. V usage is TRBV29-1 and J usage is TRBJ2-5; D could derive from TRBD1 or TRBD2 (5 bases each). Per the germline V gene, CDR1 is SQVTM and CDR2 is ANQGSEA. The CDR3 is made up of 13 amino acids. The V and J ends lost 2 bases and 7 bases respectively, with 14 bases between them. The CDR3 DNA is TGCAGCGTTGAAATTTCGGGGCGGGTGACCCAGTACTTC. Translated: CSVEISGRVTQYF. Together with reference TRBV29-1 and TRBJ2-5, the CDR3 gives the full variable domain: SAVISQKPSRDICQRGTSLTIQCQVDSQVTMMFWYRQQPGQSLTLIATANQGSEATYESGFVIDKFPISRPNLTFSTLTVSNMSPEDSSIYLCSVEISGRVTQYFGPGTRLLVL.